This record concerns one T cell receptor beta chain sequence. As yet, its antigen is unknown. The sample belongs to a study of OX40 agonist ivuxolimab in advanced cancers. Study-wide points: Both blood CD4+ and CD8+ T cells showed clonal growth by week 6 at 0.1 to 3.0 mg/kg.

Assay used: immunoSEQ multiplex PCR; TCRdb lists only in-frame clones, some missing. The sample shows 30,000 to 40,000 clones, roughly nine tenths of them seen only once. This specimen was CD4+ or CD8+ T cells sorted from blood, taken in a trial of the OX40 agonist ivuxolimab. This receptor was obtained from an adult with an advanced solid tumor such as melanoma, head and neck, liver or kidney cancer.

Here the CDR3 reads CASSVSRDETNYGYTF. CDR3 coding DNA: TGTGCCAGCAGCGTGAGCCGGGACGAAACCAACTATGGCTACACCTTC. The V gene is TRBV9, the J gene TRBJ1-2; D possibly corresponds to TRBD1 (5 bases). In germline, CDR1 is SGDLS, CDR2 YYNGEE. V dropped 2 bases and J dropped 2 bases, with 16 bases sitting between them. The CDR3 extends over 16 amino acids. Variable domain in full (rest from reference TRBV9 and TRBJ1-2): DSGVTQTPKHLITATGQRVTLRCSPRSGDLSVYWYQQSLDQGLQFLIQYYNGEERAKGNILERFSAQQFPDLHSELNLSSLELGDSALYFCASSVSRDETNYGYTFGSGTRLTVV.